Sequencing of this TCR beta chain was carried out in a study of a mutant IDH1 vaccine in newly diagnosed glioma. Clones were sequenced by immunoSEQ multiplex PCR, and TCRdb holds only the in-frame ones, with some missing. The sample shows tens of thousands of clones, roughly four fifths of them seen only once. Germline CDR1 and CDR2: SNHLY and FYNNEI. The V and J ends lost 7 bases and 0 bases respectively, with 13 bases between them. The CDR3 is 15 residues long. Time point given: week 35, safety follow-up. It was 300 ug of mutant IDH1 20-mer peptide that made up each vaccine dose, given with topical imiquimod. As for this clone: Antigen unknown.

V is TRBV2 and J is TRBJ1-3; possible D gene TRBD1, 5 bases. The sample in question was PBMCs, obtained from a glioma patient whose treatment included an IDH1 peptide vaccine. This receptor was obtained from a woman between 18 and 29 years old with glioma. CDR3 nucleotides: TGTGCCAGCAACGGGGGACTGAGCTCTGGAAACACCATATATTTT. It translates to CASNGGLSSGNTIYF.